Each of the 22 T cell receptor beta chains below was sequenced from the same sample in a study of T cell responses to AZD1222 COVID-19 vaccine. Assay used: immunoSEQ multiplex PCR; TCRdb lists only in-frame clones, some missing. The data show about 110,000 clones, 92% seen once. This sample comprised peripheral blood, obtained on day 0 of AZD1222 vaccination. The receptors derive from an adult in good health.

The rearrangement uses TRBV19 and TRBJ2-3; the D is unclear. The CDR3 has 13 residues. CDR1 is LNHDA, CDR2 SQIVND, per germline (reference sequence). V shed 4 bases and J shed 4 bases, with 9 bases lying between them. CDR3 amino acids: CASSRGLADTQYF. DNA of the CDR3: TGTGCCAGTAGTAGAGGCCTCGCAGATACGCAGTATTTT.

The gene calls are TRBV5-1 and TRBJ1-3; TRBD1 might be the D (5 bases). This CDR3 contains 17 residues. Germline CDR1 is SGHRS and CDR2 is YFSETQ. The V end was cut by 1 base, the J end by 4 bases, with 18 bases between. For the CDR3, the DNA is TGCGCCAGCAGCTTGCCGAACAGGTCTTCTGAGGGAAACACCATATATTTT. Encoded protein: CASSLPNRSSEGNTIYF.

The V and J genes are TRBV3-1 (or the pseudogene TRBV3-2) and TRBJ1-3; D not certain. In germline, CDR1 is LGHDT, CDR2 YNNKEL (reference sequence). V was trimmed by 4 bases and J by 2 bases, leaving 9 bases between them. This CDR3 is 14 amino acids long. Here the CDR3 reads CASSPGWPGNTIYF. The CDR3 DNA sequence: TGTGCCAGCAGCCCTGGATGGCCTGGAAACACCATATATTTT.

The V call is TRBV6-1, the J call TRBJ1-5; D unresolved. The CDR3 totals 13 residues. The ends were cut back, 0 bases at V and 3 bases at J, with 3 bases in the middle. The germline CDR1 and CDR2 sequences are MNHNS and SASEGT. This CDR3 is CASSEAPNQPQHF. CDR3 nucleotide sequence: TGTGCCAGCAGTGAAGCCCCCAATCAGCCCCAGCATTTT.

The gene calls are TRBV5-4 and TRBJ2-1; D is perhaps TRBD1 or TRBD2 (6 bases each). Trimming removed 4 bases from V and 0 bases from J, with 11 bases in between. Germline CDR1 is SGHNT and CDR2 is YYREEE (reference sequence). The CDR3 is 15 residues long. CDR3 in amino acids: CASSTGGASYNEQFF. The CDR3 nucleotides are TGTGCCAGCAGCACCGGGGGCGCCTCCTACAATGAGCAGTTCTTC.

The chain uses TRBV7-9 and TRBJ1-5; D unresolved. The germline V and J ends were trimmed by 4 bases and 2 bases, with 9 bases remaining between them. CDR3 length: 14 residues. Germline V gene lookup returns CDR1 SEHNR and CDR2 FQNEAQ (reference sequence). The CDR3 sequence: CASSSTGGNQPQHF. The CDR3 DNA reads TGTGCCAGCAGCTCCACCGGAGGCAATCAGCCCCAGCATTTT.

The chain combines TRBV19 with TRBJ1-2, with TRBD1 matching over 8 bases. The V gene end was trimmed by 4 bases and the J gene end by 5 bases; junction bases not matched to a gene: 24. The CDR3 length is 20 residues. The germline CDR1 and CDR2 sequences are LNHDA and SQIVND (reference sequence). CDR3 bases: TGTGCCAGTAGTAGGACGTTGTGGACGGACAGGGACACGAGCGAATATGGCTACACCTTC. Its protein is CASSRTLWTDRDTSEYGYTF.

The gene calls are TRBV19 and TRBJ1-4; no definite D call. The CDR3 runs to 12 residues. CDR1 and CDR2 (germline): LNHDA, SQIVND (reference sequence). Trimming left V 3 bases short and J 8 bases short, with 7 bases between. This CDR3 reads CASSIRREKLFF. The CDR3 bases are TGTGCCAGTAGTATTCGTCGGGAAAAACTGTTTTTT.

Here the CDR3 DNA reads TGTGCCTGGAGTGTACAGCAGGGAAATGAGCAGTTCTTC. Protein: CAWSVQQGNEQFF. The chain combines TRBV30 with TRBJ2-1; a weak D match, TRBD1 (5 bases). Per the germline V gene, CDR1 is GTSNPN and CDR2 is SVGIG (reference sequence). Trimming left V 0 bases short and J 7 bases short, with 10 bases between. This CDR3 is 13 amino acids long.

The chain joins TRBV13 to TRBJ1-5; tentatively, D is TRBD1 (6 bases). The CDR3 is 14 amino acids. Trimming removed 3 bases from V and 6 bases from J, with 12 bases in between. Germline CDR1 PRHDT, CDR2 FYEKMQ (reference sequence). CDR3 sequence: CASSFRGGVQPQHF. CDR3 bases: TGTGCCAGCAGCTTCCGAGGGGGGGTTCAGCCCCAGCATTTT.

The CDR3 is CASSRRDRFTYEQYF. DNA for the CDR3: TGTGCCAGTAGTCGAAGGGACAGGTTTACGTACGAGCAGTACTTC. V is TRBV19 and J is TRBJ2-7; 8 bases match TRBD1. The trim removed 5 bases at V and 4 bases at J, leaving 10 bases unmatched. In germline, CDR1 is LNHDA, CDR2 SQIVND (reference sequence). The CDR3 is 15 residues long.

The rearrangement uses TRBV25-1 and TRBJ1-4, with D unresolved. The CDR3 contains 18 residues. CDR1 and CDR2 (germline): MGHDK, SYGVNS. V dropped 1 base and J dropped 4 bases, with 19 bases sitting between them. The CDR3 bases are TGTGCCAGCAGTGAATCCCCTCTTACAGTGGGGTTTAATGAAAAACTGTTTTTT. This gives the protein CASSESPLTVGFNEKLFF.

J is TRBJ1-6 and V is TRBV14; tentative D call: TRBD1 (5 bases). Germline assignment: CDR1 SGHDN and CDR2 FVKESK. The length of the CDR3 is 17 residues. V gave up 5 bases and J gave up 0 bases, with 14 bases separating them. CDR3 in DNA: TGTGCCAGCAGCTACGGGACTGCGAGCTCCTATAATTCACCCCTCCACTTT. Protein: CASSYGTASSYNSPLHF. Drawing the rest from reference TRBV14 and TRBJ1-6, the complete variable domain is EAGVTQFPSHSVIEKGQTVTLRCDPISGHDNLYWYRRVMGKEIKFLLHFVKESKQDESGMPNNRFLAERTGGTYSTLKVQPAELEDSGVYFCASSYGTASSYNSPLHFGNGTRLTVT.

V gene TRBV10-3 combines with J gene TRBJ1-1, with D unresolved. Trimming left V 6 bases short and J 9 bases short, with 17 bases between. Germline V gene lookup returns CDR1 ENHRY and CDR2 SYGVKD. The CDR3 spans 13 residues. In DNA form, the CDR3 reads TGTGCCATCAGCAACGCGGGGATGGAAAAAGCTTTCTTT. It yields the protein CAISNAGMEKAFF.

The V gene is TRBV3-1 (or the pseudogene TRBV3-2), the J gene TRBJ1-1; 7 nucleotides align to TRBD1. The CDR3 totals 14 residues. The germline CDR1 and CDR2 sequences are LGHDT and YNNKEL (reference sequence). The V gene end was trimmed by 4 bases and the J gene end by 3 bases; junction bases not matched to a gene: 5. CDR3 sequence reads: CASSLLTGYTEAFF. CDR3 DNA: TGTGCCAGCAGCCTCTTGACAGGGTACACTGAAGCTTTCTTT.

This clone was recorded once. The V and J genes are TRBV3-1 (or the pseudogene TRBV3-2) and TRBJ2-3; 7 bases align to TRBD1. The CDR3 extends over 16 amino acids. V lost 4 bases to trimming and J lost 0 bases; unmatched junction nucleotides: 7. Germline lookup yields CDR1 LGHDT and CDR2 YNNKEL (reference sequence). The chain's CDR3 is CASSPRTGSSTDTQYF. As DNA, the CDR3 is TGTGCCAGCAGCCCCCGGACAGGCTCTAGCACAGATACGCAGTATTTT.

This clone was detected only once. This sequence joins TRBV7-8 and TRBJ1-2; 7 nucleotides match TRBD1. The CDR3 contains 15 residues. Losses at the gene ends were 1 base for V and 2 bases for J; bases not matched to a gene: 4. CDR1 SGHVS and CDR2 FQNEAQ come from the germline V gene. The CDR3 sequence: CASSLDDRVNYGYTF. In DNA form, the CDR3 reads TGTGCCAGCAGCTTAGACGACAGGGTAAACTATGGCTACACCTTC.

The chain uses TRBV9 and TRBJ1-1; 9 nucleotides match TRBD1. The trim removed 3 bases at V and 0 bases at J, leaving 12 bases unmatched. CDR3 size: 18 residues. CDR1 and CDR2 (germline): SGDLS, YYNGEE. The CDR3 sequence: CASSDSSGTGRVNTEAFF. The CDR3 coding sequence is TGTGCCAGCAGCGACTCCTCCGGGACAGGGAGGGTGAACACTGAAGCTTTCTTT.

This rearrangement joins TRBV12-5 to TRBJ1-6; perhaps TRBD1 as D (6 bases). The CDR3 is made up of 16 amino acids. The germline CDR1 and CDR2 sequences are LGHNT and FRNRAP. V was cut by 2 bases and J by 7 bases, with 15 bases left in between. Written as DNA, the CDR3 is TGTGCTAGTGGTTTGCCCCAAACAGGGACGAATTCACCCCTCCACTTT. Translation: CASGLPQTGTNSPLHF. The full variable domain, rest sourced from reference TRBV12-5 and TRBJ1-6, is DARVTQTPRHKVTEMGQEVTMRCQPILGHNTVFWYRQTMMQGLELLAYFRNRAPLDDSGMPKDRFSAEMPDATLATLKIQPSEPRDSAVYFCASGLPQTGTNSPLHFGNGTRLTVT.

V is TRBV5-6 and J is TRBJ2-2; the match to TRBD2 covers 9 bases. The CDR3 is 17 residues long. Germline CDR1 reads SGHDT; CDR2 reads YYEEEE. Unmatched junction bases numbered 7, after V lost 1 base and J lost 3 bases. For the CDR3, the DNA is TGTGCCAGCAGCTTGTGGCGGGGGGGAACTTACACCGGGGAGCTGTTTTTT. Translated: CASSLWRGGTYTGELFF.

CDR3 DNA: TGTGCCAGCAGCCCCACGGCGGGGGGGGCTAGTAGAGCCAAAAACATTCAGTACTTC. It encodes CASSPTAGGASRAKNIQYF. The gene calls are TRBV11-3 and TRBJ2-4; 9 bases map to TRBD2. The V gene end was trimmed by 5 bases and the J gene end by 0 bases; junction bases not matched to a gene: 14. The V gene's germline CDR1 is SGHNT and CDR2 YENEEA. The CDR3 consists of 19 residues.

The V and J genes are TRBV7-9 and TRBJ1-1; no definite D call. CDR1 and CDR2 from the germline V gene are SEHNR and FQNEAQ (reference sequence). CDR3 length: 12 amino acids. V was cut by 1 base and J by 11 bases, with 11 bases left in between. The CDR3 is CASSLVAWEAFF. For the CDR3, the DNA is TGTGCCAGCAGCTTAGTCGCTTGGGAGGCTTTCTTT.